The present T cell receptor beta chain was sequenced within a study of Graves' ophthalmopathy and Graves' hyperthyroidism. Study-level results: For predicting ophthalmopathy progression, the model had about 66% sensitivity and around 72% specificity.

CDR3 regions of TCR beta were amplified from RNA transcripts. First-round RT-PCR relied on HTBI primers, and a second-round multiplex PCR came next. TCRdb used MiXCR to reprocess the multiplex PCR reads, holding one entry per CDR3 protein. The sample holds around 590,000 distinct CDR3 sequences, 39% seen once. A note on this clonotype: The antigen remains unidentified.

The V end was cut by 11 bases, the J end by 7 bases, with 15 bases between. This CDR3 region has 13 residues. From germline, CDR1 is SNHLY and CDR2 FYNNEI. The TCR was taken from an adult man with Graves' hyperthyroidism. The chain has TRBV2 and TRBJ1-6, with a weak D call TRBD1 (6 bases). Sequencing used peripheral blood or thyroid tissue (not recorded which). CDR3 in amino acids: CAAINRDNSPLHF. The CDR3 DNA sequence: TGTGCCGCGATTAACAGGGACAATTCACCCCTCCACTTT.